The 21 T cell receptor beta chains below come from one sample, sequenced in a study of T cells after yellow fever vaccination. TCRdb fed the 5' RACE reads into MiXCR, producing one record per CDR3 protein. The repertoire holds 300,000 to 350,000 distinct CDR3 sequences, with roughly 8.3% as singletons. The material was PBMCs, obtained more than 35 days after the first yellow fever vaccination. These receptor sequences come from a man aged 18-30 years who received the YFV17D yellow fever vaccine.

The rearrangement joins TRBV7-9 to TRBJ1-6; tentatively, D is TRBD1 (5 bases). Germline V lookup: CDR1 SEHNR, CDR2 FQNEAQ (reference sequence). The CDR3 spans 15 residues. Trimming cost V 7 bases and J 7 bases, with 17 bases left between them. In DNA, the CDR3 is TGTGCCAGCAACATCCGGGGGGAAGAGAATTCACCCCTCCACTTT. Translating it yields CASNIRGEENSPLHF.

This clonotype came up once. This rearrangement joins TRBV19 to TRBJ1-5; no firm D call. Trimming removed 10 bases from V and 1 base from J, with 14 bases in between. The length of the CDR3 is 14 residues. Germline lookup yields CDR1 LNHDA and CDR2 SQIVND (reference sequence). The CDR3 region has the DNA TGTGCCACCGACGGAGGGCTCAGCAATCAGCCCCAGCATTTT. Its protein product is CATDGGLSNQPQHF.

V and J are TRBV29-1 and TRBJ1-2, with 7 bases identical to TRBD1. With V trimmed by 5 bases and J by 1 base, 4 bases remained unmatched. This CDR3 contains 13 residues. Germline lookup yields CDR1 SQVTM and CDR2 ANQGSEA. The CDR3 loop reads CSVRQGHNYGYTF. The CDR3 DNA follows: TGCAGCGTTCGACAGGGCCATAACTATGGCTACACCTTC.

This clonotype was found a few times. The CDR3 loop reads CASSPTAAMNTEAFF. DNA for the CDR3: TGTGCCAGCTCACCAACGGCGGCCATGAACACTGAAGCTTTCTTT. The chain is built from TRBV18 and TRBJ1-1; D is unresolved. Germline V gene lookup returns CDR1 KGHSH and CDR2 LQKENI. The V end was cut by 2 bases, the J end by 0 bases, with 10 bases between. This CDR3 region has 15 residues.

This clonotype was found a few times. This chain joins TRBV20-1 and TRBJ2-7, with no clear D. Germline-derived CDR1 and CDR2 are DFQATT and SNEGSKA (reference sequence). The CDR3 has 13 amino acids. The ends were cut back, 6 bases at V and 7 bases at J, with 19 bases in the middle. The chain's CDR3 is CSAATVWDEEQYF. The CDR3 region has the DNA TGCAGTGCCGCCACGGTTTGGGATGAAGAGCAGTACTTC.

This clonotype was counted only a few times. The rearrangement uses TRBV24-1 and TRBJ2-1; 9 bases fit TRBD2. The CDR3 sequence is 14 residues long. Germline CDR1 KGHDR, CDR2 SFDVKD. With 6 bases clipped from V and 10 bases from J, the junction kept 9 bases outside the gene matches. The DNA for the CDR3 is TGTGCCACCAGTTTGGCGGGGGGGCGAGGAGAGCAGTTCTTC. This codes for CATSLAGGRGEQFF.

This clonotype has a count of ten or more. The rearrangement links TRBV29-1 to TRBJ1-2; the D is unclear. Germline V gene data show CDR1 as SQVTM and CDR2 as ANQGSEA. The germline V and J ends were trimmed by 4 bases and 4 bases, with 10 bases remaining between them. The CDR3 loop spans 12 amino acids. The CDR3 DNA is TGCAGCGTTGCCCGGTTCGGCTATGGCTACACCTTC. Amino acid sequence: CSVARFGYGYTF.

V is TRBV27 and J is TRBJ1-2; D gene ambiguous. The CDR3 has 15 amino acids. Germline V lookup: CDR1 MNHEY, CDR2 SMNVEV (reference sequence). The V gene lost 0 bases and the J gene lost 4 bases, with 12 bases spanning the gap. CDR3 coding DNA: TGTGCCAGCAGTTTATCTTACCCGGCTTCCTATGGCTACACCTTC. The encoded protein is CASSLSYPASYGYTF.

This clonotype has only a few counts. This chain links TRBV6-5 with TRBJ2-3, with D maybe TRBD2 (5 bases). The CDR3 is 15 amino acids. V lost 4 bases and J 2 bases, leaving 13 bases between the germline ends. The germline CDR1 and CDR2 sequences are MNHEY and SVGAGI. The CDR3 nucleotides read TGTGCCAGCAGTTCCAGTAGCGCATCCACAGATACGCAGTATTTT. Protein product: CASSSSSASTDTQYF.

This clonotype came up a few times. The CDR3 coding sequence is TGCGCCAGCAGCTTGGTTAGCGGGCTAACCGGGGAGCTGTTTTTT. This sequence encodes CASSLVSGLTGELFF. V gene TRBV5-1 combines with J gene TRBJ2-2; 7 bases map to TRBD2. The V gene end was trimmed by 0 bases and the J gene end by 5 bases; junction bases not matched to a gene: 4. Germline V CDR1 and CDR2: SGHRS, YFSETQ. This CDR3 is built from 15 residues.

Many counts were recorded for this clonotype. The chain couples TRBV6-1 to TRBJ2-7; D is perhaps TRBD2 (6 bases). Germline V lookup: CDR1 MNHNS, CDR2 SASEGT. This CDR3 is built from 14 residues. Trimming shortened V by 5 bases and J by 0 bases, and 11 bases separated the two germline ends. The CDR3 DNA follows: TGTGCCAGCAGTCCCCCGGACTACTCCTACGAGCAGTACTTC. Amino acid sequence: CASSPPDYSYEQYF.

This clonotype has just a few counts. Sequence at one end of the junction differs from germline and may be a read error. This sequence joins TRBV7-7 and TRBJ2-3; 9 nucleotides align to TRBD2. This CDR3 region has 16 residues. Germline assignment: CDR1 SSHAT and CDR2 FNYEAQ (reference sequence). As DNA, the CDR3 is TGTGCTAGCAGCCTAACTTTAGCGGGGGGCACAGATACGCAGTATTTT. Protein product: CASSLTLAGGTDTQYF.

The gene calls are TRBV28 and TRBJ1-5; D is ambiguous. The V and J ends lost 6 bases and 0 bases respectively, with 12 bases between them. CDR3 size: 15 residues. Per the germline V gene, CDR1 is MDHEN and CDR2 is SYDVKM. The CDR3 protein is CASRNRVTSNQPQHF. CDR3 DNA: TGTGCCAGCAGGAATCGGGTAACTAGCAATCAGCCCCAGCATTTT.

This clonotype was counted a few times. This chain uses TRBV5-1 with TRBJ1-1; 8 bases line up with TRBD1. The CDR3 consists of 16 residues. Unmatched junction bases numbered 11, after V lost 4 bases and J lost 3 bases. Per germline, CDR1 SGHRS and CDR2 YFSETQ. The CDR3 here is CASSPGQGRMDTEAFF. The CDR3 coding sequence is TGCGCCAGCAGCCCAGGACAGGGTAGGATGGACACTGAAGCTTTCTTT.

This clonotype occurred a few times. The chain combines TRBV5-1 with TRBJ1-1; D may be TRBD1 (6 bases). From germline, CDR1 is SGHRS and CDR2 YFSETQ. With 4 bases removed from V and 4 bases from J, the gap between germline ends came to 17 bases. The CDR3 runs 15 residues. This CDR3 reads CASSPGTFRGTEAFF. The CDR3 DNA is TGCGCCAGCAGCCCTGGTACGTTCAGGGGCACTGAAGCTTTCTTT.

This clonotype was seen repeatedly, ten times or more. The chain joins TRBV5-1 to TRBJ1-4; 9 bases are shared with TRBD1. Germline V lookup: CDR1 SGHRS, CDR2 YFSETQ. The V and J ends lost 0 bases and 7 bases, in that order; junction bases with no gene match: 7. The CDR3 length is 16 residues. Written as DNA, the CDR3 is TGCGCCAGCAGCTTGGGAGACAGGGGGTCTGGTGAAAAACTGTTTTTT. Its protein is CASSLGDRGSGEKLFF. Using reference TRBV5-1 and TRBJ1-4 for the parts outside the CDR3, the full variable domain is KAGVTQTPRYLIKTRGQQVTLSCSPISGHRSVSWYQQTPGQGLQFLFEYFSETQRNKGNFPGRFSGRQFSNSRSEMNVSTLELGDSALYLCASSLGDRGSGEKLFFGSGTQLSVL.

The chain's CDR3 is CSATGTGSTDTQYF. In nucleotides, the CDR3 is TGCAGTGCTACGGGGACAGGAAGCACAGATACGCAGTATTTT. The rearrangement links TRBV20-1 to TRBJ2-3; 8 bases line up with TRBD1. The CDR3 totals 14 residues. V was pared by 4 bases and J by 0 bases, with 3 bases of the junction left unmatched. CDR1 is DFQATT and CDR2 is SNEGSKA in the germline V gene (reference sequence).

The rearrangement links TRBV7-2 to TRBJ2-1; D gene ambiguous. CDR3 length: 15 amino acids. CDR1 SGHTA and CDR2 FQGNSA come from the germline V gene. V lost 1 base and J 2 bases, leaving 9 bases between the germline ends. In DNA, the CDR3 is TGTGCCAGCAGCTTAGGGGCATACACCTACAATGAGCAGTTCTTC. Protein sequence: CASSLGAYTYNEQFF. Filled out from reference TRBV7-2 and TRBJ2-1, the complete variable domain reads GAGVSQSPSNKVTEKGKDVELRCDPISGHTALYWYRQSLGQGLEFLIYFQGNSAPDKSGLPSDRFSAERTGGSVSTLTIQRTQQEDSAVYLCASSLGAYTYNEQFFGPGTRLTVL.

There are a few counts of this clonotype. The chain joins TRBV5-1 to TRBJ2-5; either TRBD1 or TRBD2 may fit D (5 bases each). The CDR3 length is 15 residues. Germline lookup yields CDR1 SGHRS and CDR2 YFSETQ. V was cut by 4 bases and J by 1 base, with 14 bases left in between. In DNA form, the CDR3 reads TGCGCCAGCAGCCTGACCGGGGCCATCCAAGAGACCCAGTACTTC. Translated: CASSLTGAIQETQYF.

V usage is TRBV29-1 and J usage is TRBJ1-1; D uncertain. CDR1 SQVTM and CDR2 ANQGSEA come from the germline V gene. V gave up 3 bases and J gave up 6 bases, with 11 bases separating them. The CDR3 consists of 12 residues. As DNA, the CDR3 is TGCAGCGTTGAGGCCGTAGCCCCTGAAGCTTTCTTT. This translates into CSVEAVAPEAFF. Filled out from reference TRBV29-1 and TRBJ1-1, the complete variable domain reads SAVISQKPSRDICQRGTSLTIQCQVDSQVTMMFWYRQQPGQSLTLIATANQGSEATYESGFVIDKFPISRPNLTFSTLTVSNMSPEDSSIYLCSVEAVAPEAFFGQGTRLTVV.

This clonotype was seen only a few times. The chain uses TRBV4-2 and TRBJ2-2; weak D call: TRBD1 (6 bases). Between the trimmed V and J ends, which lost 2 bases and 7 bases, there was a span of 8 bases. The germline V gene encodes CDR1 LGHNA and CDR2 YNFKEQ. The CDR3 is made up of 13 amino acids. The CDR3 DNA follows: TGTGCCAGCAGCCAACGGACAGTCGGGGAGCTGTTTTTT. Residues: CASSQRTVGELFF.